This entry concerns a single TCR beta chain. This receptor's antigen is unknown. No quality values exist for individual bases; no much larger clone is one base distant. The library was made by PCR. The sequencing machine was an Illumina HiSeq 4000. High-throughput sequencing was used to profile the CDR3 region of the TCR beta-chain in every patient. On the study's bioinformatics: Drawing on CDR3 differences between clinicopathological groups, the researchers built a classifier meant to tell apart patients with distant-metastatic papillary thyroid cancer. To measure repertoire diversity the researchers used the Shannon index, while the Morisita-Horn index served to gauge how similar the tumor and blood repertoires were. The public reads were run again by TCRdb, first through fastp at Q25 and then through MiXCR, and only productive beta chains were kept. Clone size and V and J calls follow TCRdb, not the original study. For this sample the table gives 17,000 or so clones, of which 25% were detected only once. Jointly, the top ten make up approximately 15% of the sample.

The data originate from a study of metastatic and nonmetastatic thyroid tumors (dated by TCRdb to 2018 to 2020). Regarding the research as a whole: Repertoires were compared across peripheral blood and tumor or nodule tissue samples from malignant and benign thyroid patients. The full study reports these points: In both blood and tumor samples, malignant tumors were reported to have significantly higher TCR beta diversity than benign nodules.

The CDR1 and CDR2 encoded by the germline V gene are SGHNT and YENEEA. The CDR3 sequence holds 14 residues, the cysteine and phenylalanine included. Here the CDR3 DNA is all that survives: 42 bases in frame from base 1. V is cut by 2 bases and J by 7 bases, and the space between the germline ends is 12 bases. No treatment had been received by any patient before thyroid surgery. Using T-cell receptor beta sequencing, the researchers looked back retrospectively at clinical samples from patients, gathered between the early 2010s and the late 2010s. The sequence was obtained from a female donor with papillary thyroid cancer or a benign thyroid nodule (not recorded which). Some clones in this sample may be carry-over from other donors' samples. Sample: adjacent normal tissue. Recombination linked TRBV11-3 to TRBJ2-1, and perhaps TRBD1 as D gene, on 6 matching bases. The nucleotides read TGTGCCAGCAGCTTAAGGGGGAGTAGTAATGAGCAGTTCTTC. Translated, it reads CASSLRGSSNEQFF.